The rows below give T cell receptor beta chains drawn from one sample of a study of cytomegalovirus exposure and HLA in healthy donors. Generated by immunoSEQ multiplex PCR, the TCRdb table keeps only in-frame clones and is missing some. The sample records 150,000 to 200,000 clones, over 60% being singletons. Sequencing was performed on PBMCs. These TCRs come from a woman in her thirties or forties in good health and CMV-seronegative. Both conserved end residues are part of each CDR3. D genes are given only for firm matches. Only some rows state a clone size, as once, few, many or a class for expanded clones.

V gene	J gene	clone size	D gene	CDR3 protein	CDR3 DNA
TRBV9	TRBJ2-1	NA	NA	CASSVQPGSYNEQFF	TGTGCCAGCAGCGTACAGCCGGGTTCCTACAATGAGCAGTTCTTC
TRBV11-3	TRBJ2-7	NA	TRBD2	CASSPAGLAFEQYF	TGTGCCAGCAGCCCCGCCGGACTAGCCTTCGAGCAGTACTTC
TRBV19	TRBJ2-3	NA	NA	CASRNGVITTDTQYF	TGTGCCAGTCGGAACGGGGTTATTACCACAGATACGCAGTATTTT
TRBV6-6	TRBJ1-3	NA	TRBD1	CASSFPGGSGNTIYF	TGTGCCAGCAGTTTCCCAGGGGGCTCTGGAAACACCATATATTTT
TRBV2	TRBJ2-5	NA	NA	CASRMDSLPRETQYF	TGTGCCAGCAGGATGGACTCCTTGCCGAGGGAGACCCAGTACTTC
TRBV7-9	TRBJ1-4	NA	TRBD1	CASSPIQGLVEKLFF	TGTGCCAGCAGTCCTATACAGGGGTTGGTTGAAAAACTGTTTTTT
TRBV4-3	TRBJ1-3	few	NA	CASSQDPRNTIYF	TGCGCCAGCAGCCAAGATCCCAGAAACACCATATATTTT
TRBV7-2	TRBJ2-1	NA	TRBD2	CASSLAGAGFYNEQFF	TGTGCCAGCAGCTTAGCGGGAGCGGGGTTCTACAATGAGCAGTTCTTC
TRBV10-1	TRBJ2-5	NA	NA	CASSGTPSYREGETQYF	TGCGCCAGCAGTGGCACTCCCTCTTACAGGGAGGGGGAGACCCAGTACTTC
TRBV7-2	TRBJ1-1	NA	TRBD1	CASSTRTGGNTEAFF	TGTGCCAGCAGCACGAGGACAGGGGGAAACACTGAAGCTTTCTTT
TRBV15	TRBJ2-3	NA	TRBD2	CATSWGLAGGDTQYF	TGTGCCACCAGCTGGGGACTAGCGGGAGGAGATACGCAGTATTTT
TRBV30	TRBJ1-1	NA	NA	CAWSEGHSNTEAFF	TGTGCCTGGAGCGAGGGACACTCGAACACTGAAGCTTTCTTT
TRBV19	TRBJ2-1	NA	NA	CASSLDFNEQFF	TGTGCCAGTAGCCTGGACTTTAATGAGCAGTTCTTC
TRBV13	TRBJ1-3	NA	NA	CASSEYGTIYF	TGTGCCAGCTCCGAGTACGGCACCATATATTTT
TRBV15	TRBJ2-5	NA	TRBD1	CATSRDGKQGASRQETQYF	TGTGCCACCAGCAGAGACGGAAAGCAGGGGGCGTCTCGCCAAGAGACCCAGTACTTC
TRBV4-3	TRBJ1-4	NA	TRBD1	CASSQEGTGFEKLFF	TGCGCCAGCAGCCAAGAAGGGACAGGGTTTGAAAAACTGTTTTTT
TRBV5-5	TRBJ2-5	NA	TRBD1	CASSWGQPQETQYF	TGTGCCAGCAGCTGGGGACAGCCCCAAGAGACCCAGTACTTC
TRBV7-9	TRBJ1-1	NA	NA	CASSPLGGTEAFF	TGTGCCAGCAGCCCACTCGGGGGGACTGAAGCTTTCTTT
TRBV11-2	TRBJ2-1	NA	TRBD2	CASSFSLAGGYNEQFF	TGTGCCAGCAGCTTCTCACTAGCGGGGGGGTACAATGAGCAGTTCTTC
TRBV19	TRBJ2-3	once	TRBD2	CASSTPPGPSGRTDTQYF	TGTGCCAGTAGTACCCCCCCCGGGCCTAGCGGGAGGACAGATACGCAGTATTTT
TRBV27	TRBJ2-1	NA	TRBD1	CASSFRQGWNEQFF	TGTGCCAGCAGTTTCCGACAGGGATGGAATGAGCAGTTCTTC
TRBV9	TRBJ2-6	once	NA	CASSFRGLDGPGANVLTF	TGTGCCAGCAGCTTCAGGGGATTGGACGGGCCTGGGGCCAACGTCCTGACTTTC
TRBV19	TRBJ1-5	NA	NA	CASTGRASNQPQHF	TGTGCCAGTACTGGCAGGGCTAGCAATCAGCCCCAGCATTTT
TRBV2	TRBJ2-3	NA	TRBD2	CASSGGLAGGPTDTQYF	TGTGCCAGCAGTGGGGGACTAGCGGGAGGGCCGACAGATACGCAGTATTTT
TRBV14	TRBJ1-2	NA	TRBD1	CASAIQGVGYGYTF	TGTGCCAGCGCCATACAGGGGGTTGGTTATGGCTACACCTTC
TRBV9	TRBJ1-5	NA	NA	CASSATSDSNQPQHF	TGTGCCAGCAGCGCTACAAGCGATAGCAATCAGCCCCAGCATTTT
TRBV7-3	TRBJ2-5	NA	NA	CASSLWRGPQETQYF	TGTGCCAGCAGCTTATGGCGGGGGCCACAAGAGACCCAGTACTTC
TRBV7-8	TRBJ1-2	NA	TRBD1	CASSSATGTGPSEWYGYTF	TGTGCCAGCAGCTCGGCTACCGGGACAGGGCCCTCCGAATGGTATGGCTACACCTTC
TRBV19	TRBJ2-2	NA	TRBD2	CASGGRRTSGTNTGELFF	TGTGCCAGTGGGGGAAGACGGACTAGCGGTACGAACACCGGGGAGCTGTTTTTT
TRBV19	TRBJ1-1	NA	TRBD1	CASGTGQTGTEAFF	TGTGCCAGTGGTACGGGACAGACCGGCACTGAAGCTTTCTTT
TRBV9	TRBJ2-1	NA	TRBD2	CASSVRGAGAYNEQFF	TGTGCCAGCAGCGTTCGTGGAGCGGGAGCTTACAATGAGCAGTTCTTC
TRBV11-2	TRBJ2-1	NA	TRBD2	CASSLAGLARYNEQFF	TGTGCCAGCAGCCTGGCGGGACTAGCGAGGTACAATGAGCAGTTCTTC
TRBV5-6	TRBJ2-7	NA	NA	CASSLGGPSSYEQYF	TGTGCCAGCAGCTTGGGGGGCCCCAGCTCCTACGAGCAGTACTTC
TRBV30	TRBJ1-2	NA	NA	CAWRPRGESGYTF	TGTGCCTGGAGACCACGGGGTGAATCTGGCTACACCTTC
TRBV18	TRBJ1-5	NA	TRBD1	CASSPSPVGQSNQPQHF	TGTGCCAGCTCACCATCTCCGGTGGGACAGAGCAATCAGCCCCAGCATTTT
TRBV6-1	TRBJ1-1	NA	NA	CASSEVPGTLNTEAFF	TGTGCCAGCAGTGAGGTTCCAGGAACCTTGAACACTGAAGCTTTCTTT
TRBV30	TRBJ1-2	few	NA	CAWSAGLYGYTF	TGTGCCTGGAGTGCCGGTCTGTATGGCTACACCTTC
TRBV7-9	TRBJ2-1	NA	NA	CAGVRLTYNEQFF	TGTGCCGGTGTCCGGTTAACCTACAATGAGCAGTTCTTC